The 27 T cell receptor beta chains below all came from one sample that was sequenced in a study of Tregs in tolerant kidney transplant recipients (dated by TCRdb to 2018 to 2020). Library prep was done by the immunoSEQ multiplex PCR assay. TCRdb took this table from immuneACCESS and kept in-frame rearrangements with V and J called. Such tables lack part of the clones; where checked against another copy, unresolved V genes explain under half of the gap, and the rest is unexplained. The sample includes 85,000 to 95,000 clones, with 85% to 95% observed a single time. The top ten constitute over 3.5% of the sample. The material sequenced was CD8+ T cells from blood. These receptors were collected from a human donor in good health.

This chain links TRBV5-1 with TRBJ2-1, with TRBD1 as a possible D gene (5 bases). This CDR3 contains 16 residues. The V end lost 3 bases, the J end lost 2 bases, and 15 bases lay between the germline ends. The germline gives CDR1 SGHRS, CDR2 YFSETQ. The CDR3 spells CASSWGWRQPYNEQFF. DNA of the CDR3: TGCGCCAGCAGCTGGGGATGGAGACAGCCCTACAATGAGCAGTTCTTC.

This clone was detected once. The genes are TRBV29-1 and TRBJ2-1; TRBD2 matches 13 bases. Germline trimming cut 5 bases from V and 5 bases from J; bases unmatched to any gene: 3. The CDR3 extends over 14 amino acids. CDR1 is SQVTM and CDR2 is ANQGSEA in the germline V gene. This CDR3 is CSVRLAGGHNEQFF. In DNA form, the CDR3 reads TGCAGCGTTAGACTAGCGGGAGGACACAATGAGCAGTTCTTC.

Regarding this clone: One end of the junction varies from germline; a read error may be responsible. CDR3 region: CASSEGSSYEQYF. In DNA form, the CDR3 reads TGCGCCAGCAGTGAGGGCAGCTCCTACGAGCAGTACTTC. The gene calls are TRBV6-5 and TRBJ2-7, with a possible D match to TRBD2 (5 bases). Germline assignment: CDR1 MNHEY and CDR2 SVGAGI. This CDR3 has 13 amino acids.

V usage is TRBV2 and J usage is TRBJ1-5; D may be TRBD1 (5 bases). CDR1 and CDR2 from the germline V gene are SNHLY and FYNNEI. V lost 0 bases and J 5 bases, leaving 17 bases between the germline ends. The length of the CDR3 is 17 residues. This chain's CDR3 is CASSEALGPGWDQPQHF. The CDR3 bases are TGTGCCAGCAGTGAAGCGCTGGGGCCAGGGTGGGATCAGCCCCAGCATTTT. The full variable domain, with the rest looked up from reference TRBV2 and TRBJ1-5, is EPEVTQTPSHQVTQMGQEVILRCVPISNHLYFYWYRQILGQKVEFLVSFYNNEISEKSEIFDDQFSVERPDGSNFTLKIRSTKLEDSAMYFCASSEALGPGWDQPQHFGDGTRLSIL.

On this clone: The same CDR3 can be traced to other DNA sequences in this sample. The rearrangement uses TRBV11-2 and TRBJ2-7, with D possibly being TRBD1 (5 bases). The V and J ends lost 1 base and 4 bases respectively, with 8 bases between them. The CDR3 runs to 13 residues. Germline-derived CDR1 and CDR2 are SGHAT and FQNNGV. CDR3 protein: CASSLGTSYEQYF. CDR3 in DNA: TGTGCCAGCAGCTTAGGGACATCTTACGAGCAGTACTTC.

The chain joins TRBV11-2 to TRBJ1-2; D may be TRBD1 (5 bases). Germline loops: CDR1 SGHAT, CDR2 FQNNGV. With 3 bases removed from V and 2 bases from J, the gap between germline ends came to 13 bases. The CDR3 contains 15 residues. This CDR3 is CASSFGDGSNYGYTF. Here the CDR3 DNA reads TGTGCCAGCAGCTTTGGGGACGGCTCCAACTATGGCTACACCTTC.

V gene TRBV27 combines with J gene TRBJ1-5; no reliable D call. The CDR3 has 15 residues. V lost 5 bases, J lost 7 bases, and 18 bases lay in between. Germline V CDR1 and CDR2: MNHEY, SMNVEV (reference sequence). The CDR3 DNA sequence: TGTGCCAGCAGTCCCCGCGGCCGAGCGGGGCAGCCCCAGCATTTT. Residues: CASSPRGRAGQPQHF.

Written as DNA, the CDR3 is TGTGCCAGTAGTATCATCGGGTATAGCAATCAGCCCCAGCATTTT. Translated: CASSIIGYSNQPQHF. The chain carries TRBV19 and TRBJ1-5, with D hard to call. The CDR3 length is 15 residues. Germline V gene lookup returns CDR1 LNHDA and CDR2 SQIVND (reference sequence). Trimming took 3 bases from V and 0 from J, leaving 9 bases between them.

The rearrangement uses TRBV13 and TRBJ2-3, with TRBD2 as a possible D gene (5 bases). CDR3 length: 16 residues. Germline CDR1 and CDR2: PRHDT and FYEKMQ (reference sequence). V shed 0 bases and J shed 0 bases, with 10 bases lying between them. Written as DNA, the CDR3 is TGTGCCAGCAGCTTAGGTCTAGCCTTTAGCACAGATACGCAGTATTTT. It translates to CASSLGLAFSTDTQYF.

The CDR3 is CASSLGPGGYTF. CDR3 DNA sequence: TGTGCCAGCAGCTTGGGGCCTGGTGGCTACACCTTC. The chain couples TRBV5-5 to TRBJ1-2, with D unclear. Germline loops: CDR1 SGHKS, CDR2 YYEKEE (reference sequence). The V end was cut by 0 bases, the J end by 7 bases, with 7 bases between. The CDR3 extends over 12 amino acids. Variable domain in full (rest from reference TRBV5-5 and TRBJ1-2): DAGVTQSPTHLIKTRGQQVTLRCSPISGHKSVSWYQQVLGQGPQFIFQYYEKEERGRGNFPDRFSARQFPNYSSELNVNALLLGDSALYLCASSLGPGGYTFGSGTRLTVV.

This chain joins TRBV13 and TRBJ2-5; 7 nucleotides agree with TRBD1. Unmatched junction bases numbered 4, after V lost 2 bases and J lost 1 base. This CDR3 contains 15 residues. The V gene's germline CDR1 is PRHDT and CDR2 FYEKMQ (reference sequence). In DNA, the CDR3 is TGTGCCAGCAGCTTAACGACAGGGTCCCAAGAGACCCAGTACTTC. Translation gives CASSLTTGSQETQYF.

The rearrangement joins TRBV29-1 to TRBJ2-2, with unresolved D. The germline V gene encodes CDR1 SQVTM and CDR2 ANQGSEA. This CDR3 is 12 amino acids long. Trimming stripped 4 bases from V and 3 bases from J, with 6 bases between. In DNA, the CDR3 is TGCAGCGTTGGGCGGTACACCGGGGAGCTGTTTTTT. Protein: CSVGRYTGELFF.

CDR3 nucleotides: TGTGCCAGTATGGGCAGGTCTTCGTTTAACTATGGCTACACCTTC. The encoded protein is CASMGRSSFNYGYTF. The rearrangement links TRBV19 to TRBJ1-2; D is undetermined. CDR1 and CDR2 (germline): LNHDA, SQIVND (reference sequence). V shed 7 bases and J shed 1 base, with 16 bases lying between them. The CDR3 runs 15 residues. Full variable domain (missing parts from reference TRBV19 and TRBJ1-2): DGGITQSPKYLFRKEGQNVTLSCEQNLNHDAMYWYRQDPGQGLRLIYYSQIVNDFQKGDIAEGYSVSREKKESFPLTVTSAQKNPTAFYLCASMGRSSFNYGYTFGSGTRLTVV.

CDR3 nucleotides: TGTGCCAGCAGCTGGGGGGAGAACTACGAGCAGTACTTC. Protein product: CASSWGENYEQYF. The chain links TRBV5-6 to TRBJ2-7; possibly TRBD2 for D (6 bases). Germline V gene lookup returns CDR1 SGHDT and CDR2 YYEEEE. This CDR3 has 13 amino acids. V shed 3 bases and J shed 3 bases, with 10 bases lying between them.

This chain joins TRBV7-9 and TRBJ2-1, with TRBD2 matching 8 bases. The CDR3 length is 14 residues. V was clipped by 8 bases and J by 6 bases; unmatched bases: 9. Germline V gene sequence: CDR1 SEHNR, CDR2 FQNEAQ (reference sequence). CDR3 sequence (DNA): TGTGCCAGCGAGGGGGGACTAGTAACCAATGAGCAGTTCTTC. Protein: CASEGGLVTNEQFF.

This CDR3 is CASSLYGQGSYEQYF. CDR3 coding DNA: TGTGCCAGCAGTTTATACGGACAGGGTTCCTACGAGCAGTACTTC. The rearrangement links TRBV27 to TRBJ2-7, with 8 nucleotides matching TRBD1. The CDR3 extends over 15 amino acids. Germline values: CDR1 MNHEY, CDR2 SMNVEV (reference sequence). The V segment lost 1 base and the J segment 1 base; nucleotides outside the gene matches: 3.

The genes are TRBV13 and TRBJ2-5; D unresolved. Germline V lookup: CDR1 PRHDT, CDR2 FYEKMQ (reference sequence). Deletions cut 3 bases from V and 5 bases from J, with 13 bases between. This CDR3 is built from 14 residues. In DNA form, the CDR3 reads TGTGCCAGCAGCTTGACTCTTAGGCGGGAGACCCAGTACTTC. It codes for CASSLTLRRETQYF.

This chain joins TRBV9 and TRBJ2-3, with D hard to call. CDR1 is SGDLS, CDR2 YYNGEE, per germline. V was clipped by 2 bases and J by 5 bases, with 6 bases between them. CDR3 length: 12 residues. CDR3 DNA sequence: TGTGCCAGCAGCGTGATGGGAGATACGCAGTATTTT. It specifies CASSVMGDTQYF.

J is TRBJ2-3 and V is TRBV6-4; 9 bases agree with TRBD2. V lost 0 bases and J lost 4; bases outside the gene matches: 5. In germline, CDR1 is MRHNA, CDR2 SNTAGT. This CDR3 contains 16 residues. The CDR3 here is CASSDSASGIADTQYF. The CDR3 coding sequence is TGTGCCAGCAGTGACTCGGCTAGCGGGATTGCAGATACGCAGTATTTT.

The CDR3 loop reads CASSREEGLAASSEQFF. The CDR3 region has the DNA TGTGCCAGCAGCCGAGAGGAAGGACTAGCGGCGTCAAGTGAGCAGTTCTTC. J is TRBJ2-1 and V is TRBV14, with 10 bases that match TRBD2. The germline V gene has CDR1 SGHDN and CDR2 FVKESK. Germline trimming cut 4 bases from V and 9 bases from J; bases unmatched to any gene: 15. This CDR3 spans 17 amino acids. The entire variable domain, with the rest obtained from reference TRBV14 and TRBJ2-1, is as follows: EAGVTQFPSHSVIEKGQTVTLRCDPISGHDNLYWYRRVMGKEIKFLLHFVKESKQDESGMPNNRFLAERTGGTYSTLKVQPAELEDSGVYFCASSREEGLAASSEQFFGPGTRLTVL.

To note about this clone: Other DNA variants within this sample encode the same CDR3. The chain links TRBV4-1 to TRBJ1-1; no clear D. The CDR3 has 12 residues. Per germline, CDR1 MGHRA and CDR2 YSYEKL. V lost 4 bases and J lost 1, with 4 bases in between. The CDR3 here is CASSPPNTEAFF. In DNA form, the CDR3 reads TGCGCCAGCAGCCCACCGAACACTGAAGCTTTCTTT.

V and J are TRBV11-3 and TRBJ2-3; 9 positions match TRBD1. Germline V gene data show CDR1 as SGHNT and CDR2 as YENEEA. V was clipped by 3 bases and J by 4 bases; unmatched bases: 11. This CDR3 region has 17 residues. In DNA, the CDR3 is TGTGCCAGCAGCTTCGGGATCGGGACAGGGAAGGCAGATACGCAGTATTTT. Protein sequence: CASSFGIGTGKADTQYF. The complete variable domain, with remaining parts taken from reference TRBV11-3 and TRBJ2-3, reads EAGVVQSPRYKIIEKKQPVAFWCNPISGHNTLYWYLQNLGQGPELLIRYENEEAVDDSQLPKDRFSAERLKGVDSTLKIQPAELGDSAVYLCASSFGIGTGKADTQYFGPGTRLTVL.

V and J are TRBV19 and TRBJ1-1; no firm D call. The CDR3 is made up of 14 amino acids. Trimming left V 1 base short and J 7 bases short, with 13 bases between. CDR1 LNHDA and CDR2 SQIVND come from the germline V gene (reference sequence). The CDR3 region is CASSIGDGVDEAFF. CDR3 sequence (DNA): TGTGCCAGTAGTATAGGCGACGGAGTGGATGAAGCTTTCTTT.

The chain is built from TRBV19 and TRBJ2-4, with D maybe TRBD1 (5 bases). V lost 6 bases and J 0 bases, leaving 15 bases between the germline ends. Germline CDR1 LNHDA, CDR2 SQIVND (reference sequence). The CDR3 is 16 residues long. In DNA, the CDR3 is TGTGCCAGTAGAAATACAGGATACTTAGCCAAAAACATTCAGTACTTC. Its translation: CASRNTGYLAKNIQYF.

The V call is TRBV10-3, the J call TRBJ2-7; 13 nucleotides align to TRBD2. The CDR3 totals 19 residues. CDR1 ENHRY and CDR2 SYGVKD come from the germline V gene. The V and J ends lost 0 bases and 2 bases, in that order; junction bases with no gene match: 10. The CDR3 region is CAISESGFLGLAGAYEQYF. Here the CDR3 DNA reads TGTGCCATCAGTGAGTCGGGGTTTCTCGGACTAGCGGGGGCCTACGAGCAGTACTTC.

The genes are TRBV19 and TRBJ2-1; 8 bases align to TRBD2. This CDR3 spans 16 amino acids. V gave up 3 bases and J gave up 2 bases; unmatched junction bases: 6. Germline lookup yields CDR1 LNHDA and CDR2 SQIVND (reference sequence). This chain's CDR3 is CASSINSGGPYNEQFF. The CDR3 DNA is TGTGCCAGTAGTATTAACAGCGGGGGACCCTACAATGAGCAGTTCTTC.

The chain couples TRBV6-5 to TRBJ1-3, with 10 bases that match TRBD1. The germline gives CDR1 MNHEY, CDR2 SVGAGI. The CDR3 covers 15 residues. Losses at the gene ends were 7 bases for V and 3 bases for J; bases not matched to a gene: 6. The CDR3 DNA follows: TGTGCCAGCACCGCGACAGGGGGCCATGGAAACACCATATATTTT. This encodes CASTATGGHGNTIYF.